This T cell receptor (beta chain) was obtained from a study of response to subunit inactivated influenza vaccine. Turning to this clonotype: Its antigen is not known.

Whole-study results and caveats: The authors suggested that every seasonal influenza vaccination recruits few new T cells.

CDR3 length: 15 amino acids. The germline V gene has CDR1 SGHKS and CDR2 YYEKEE (reference sequence). Losses at the gene ends were 1 base for V and 5 bases for J; bases not matched to a gene: 4. MiXCR, run by TCRdb on the RT-PCR reads, gives a single entry per CDR3 protein. The sample lists hundreds of thousands of distinct CDR3 sequences, 12% to 15% occurring once. The receptor comes from a man in his fifties or sixties who received an inactivated influenza vaccine. The material sequenced was PBMCs from blood, taken around 15 days before vaccination. This chain uses TRBV5-5 with TRBJ2-2; 8 positions agree with TRBD1. DNA for the CDR3: TGTGCCAGCAGCTTGACACAGGGGGTTACCGGGGAGCTGTTTTTT. Its translation: CASSLTQGVTGELFF.